This passage covers 3 T cell receptor beta chains from one sample sequenced in a study of CD8+ T cells in alopecia areata. The treatment was: oral pan-JAK inhibitor, 5-10 mg twice daily. cDNA reverse transcribed from extracted RNA served as the sequencing template. The protocol was immunoSEQ multiplex PCR, while the TCRdb copy is restricted to in-frame clones and leaves out a portion. The sample comprises about 200,000 clones, around three fifths of which are singletons, and about 1.4% rests with the top ten. The source was CD4+ T cells sorted from blood, collected at week 4, from a patient treated with tofacitinib. The receptors stem from a human donor with alopecia areata.

The rearrangement links TRBV9 to TRBJ1-2, with D hard to call. Looked up from germline, CDR1 is SGDLS and CDR2 is YYNGEE. CDR3 length: 12 residues. V dropped 0 bases and J dropped 6 bases, with 6 bases sitting between them. As DNA, the CDR3 is TGTGCCAGCAGCGTAGACGGGGATGGCTACACCTTC. It specifies CASSVDGDGYTF.

The chain has TRBV15 and TRBJ1-2; 8 bases agree with TRBD1. Per germline, CDR1 LNHNV and CDR2 YYDKDF (reference sequence). V was pared by 4 bases and J by 2 bases, with 3 bases of the junction left unmatched. The CDR3 is 14 residues long. CDR3 in DNA: TGTGCCACCAGCAAACAGGGGGACAACTATGGCTACACCTTC. This sequence encodes CATSKQGDNYGYTF.

This rearrangement joins TRBV27 to TRBJ1-4; 8 bases map to TRBD1. The J segment lost 4 bases and the V segment lost 0 bases, leaving 1 base of the junction unmatched. The CDR3 length is 15 residues. CDR1 and CDR2 (germline): MNHEY, SMNVEV (reference sequence). The CDR3 region is CASSLSTGVNEKLFF. The CDR3 nucleotides read TGTGCCAGCAGTTTATCGACAGGGGTTAATGAAAAACTGTTTTTT.